This entry lists 12 T cell receptor beta chains sequenced from one sample in a study of long-term antiretroviral therapy in people with HIV. Running of the v3.0 immunoSEQ assay took place at survey level. Assay: immunoSEQ multiplex PCR; the TCRdb copy retains only in-frame clones and omits some. The sample lists about 7,200 clones; about 70% were seen once. Material: unsorted PBMCs, obtained approximately eleven months before starting antiretroviral therapy. The receptors originated from a man aged 35-49 years with HIV.

The V gene is TRBV7-2, the J gene TRBJ2-5; TRBD2 aligns across 12 bases. J gave up 5 bases and V 4 bases, and 5 bases lay outside the gene matches. The CDR3 has 15 amino acids. Germline V gene sequence: CDR1 SGHTA, CDR2 FQGNSA. The CDR3 DNA reads TGTGCCAGCAGCTCGAGACTAGCGGGGGCCGAGACCCAGTACTTC. This sequence encodes CASSSRLAGAETQYF.

This clone has just one count. V usage is TRBV5-4 and J usage is TRBJ2-7; D is ambiguous. Germline V gives CDR1 SGHNT, CDR2 YYREEE (reference sequence). This CDR3 has 14 amino acids. Trimming took 5 bases from V and 3 from J, leaving 15 bases between them. The CDR3 nucleotides read TGTGCCAGCAGTTCTGACATGTCTAGCTACGAGCAGTACTTC. Amino acid sequence: CASSSDMSSYEQYF.

A remark on this clone: The CDR3 ends on some other residue instead of the conserved phenylalanine or tryptophan, so this is likely a read error. The DNA is omitted, as the CDR3 cannot be located on it reliably, and the CDR3 follows TCRdb's listing. The chain couples TRBV10-3 to TRBJ2-3; the D call of TRBD2 is as the table states it, not checked on the DNA. Looked up from germline, CDR1 is ENHRY and CDR2 is SYGVKD. The CDR3 totals 13 residues, both ends included. The CDR3 loop reads CAISESHGRPAVC.

This chain connects TRBV6-5 to TRBJ1-2, with no clear D. The CDR3 is 14 residues long. Germline V gives CDR1 MNHEY, CDR2 SVGAGI. The germline V and J ends were trimmed by 2 bases and 11 bases, with 18 bases remaining between them. The CDR3 here is CASSYGWQAIGYTF. DNA for the CDR3: TGTGCCAGCAGTTACGGGTGGCAGGCCATAGGGTACACCTTC.

The rearrangement links TRBV30 to TRBJ1-6, with 7 bases identical to TRBD1. The CDR3 loop spans 13 amino acids. From germline, CDR1 is GTSNPN and CDR2 SVGIG (reference sequence). The ends lost 3 bases at V and 4 bases at J; junction bases unmatched: 0. CDR3 nucleotides: TGTGCCTGGAGACAGGGGTATAATTCACCCCTCCACTTT. It yields the protein CAWRQGYNSPLHF.

This clone was picked up one time. The chain combines TRBV7-2 with TRBJ1-2, with 7 nucleotides matching TRBD1. Germline V gene sequence: CDR1 SGHTA, CDR2 FQGNSA. J was trimmed by 4 bases and V by 1 base; bases with no gene match: 9. This CDR3 comprises 16 residues. DNA of the CDR3: TGTGCCAGCAGCTTAGTCAGGGGGGGGCCGAGCTATGGCTACACCTTC. This translates into CASSLVRGGPSYGYTF.

In DNA, the CDR3 is TGTGCCACCAGCCCGGGACTACCGAACACCGGGGAGCTGTTTTTT. Protein sequence: CATSPGLPNTGELFF. This chain joins TRBV15 and TRBJ2-2, with 7 nucleotides matching TRBD2. V dropped 5 bases and J dropped 0; count of bases not matched to a gene: 3. Germline assignment: CDR1 LNHNV and CDR2 YYDKDF (reference sequence). There are 15 residues in the CDR3.

The rearrangement uses TRBV16 and TRBJ2-7; no reliable D call. Trimming stripped 1 base from V and 3 bases from J, with 10 bases between. The CDR3 is 14 amino acids. The germline V gene has CDR1 KGHSY and CDR2 FQNENV. The CDR3 DNA sequence: TGTGCCAGCAGCCAATGGGGTATCGACTACGAGCAGTACTTC. This sequence encodes CASSQWGIDYEQYF.

A few counts support this clone. CDR3 bases: TGTGCCAGCAGCCGGGACAGCTCTAACTATGGCTACACCTTC. This sequence encodes CASSRDSSNYGYTF. The chain links TRBV11-2 to TRBJ1-2; 7 bases are shared with TRBD1. In germline, CDR1 is SGHAT, CDR2 FQNNGV. V was clipped by 5 bases and J by 0 bases; unmatched bases: 3. This CDR3 is 14 amino acids long.

The rearrangement joins TRBV6-1 to TRBJ1-5; D gene unclear. V lost 4 bases to trimming and J lost 0 bases, with 19 bases between them. CDR1 MNHNS and CDR2 SASEGT come from the germline V gene. The CDR3 length is 18 residues. CDR3 residues: CASSAFNSGSYSNQPQHF. Here the CDR3 DNA reads TGTGCCAGCAGTGCTTTTAACAGCGGGTCTTATAGCAATCAGCCCCAGCATTTT.

V gene TRBV18 combines with J gene TRBJ2-2; D unresolved. Germline assignment: CDR1 KGHSH and CDR2 LQKENI. Trimming left V 3 bases short and J 1 base short, with 9 bases between. This CDR3 region has 15 residues. CDR3 protein: CASSPPNRNTGELFF. For the CDR3, the DNA is TGTGCCAGCTCACCTCCCAATAGGAACACCGGGGAGCTGTTTTTT.

This chain joins TRBV30 and TRBJ1-5; no definite D call. V lost 0 bases and J lost 6, with 12 bases in between. Per the germline V gene, CDR1 is GTSNPN and CDR2 is SVGIG (reference sequence). The CDR3 covers 14 residues. CDR3 bases: TGTGCCTGGAGTGTACGAGGAAAGGGTCAGCCCCAGCATTTT. The encoded protein is CAWSVRGKGQPQHF.